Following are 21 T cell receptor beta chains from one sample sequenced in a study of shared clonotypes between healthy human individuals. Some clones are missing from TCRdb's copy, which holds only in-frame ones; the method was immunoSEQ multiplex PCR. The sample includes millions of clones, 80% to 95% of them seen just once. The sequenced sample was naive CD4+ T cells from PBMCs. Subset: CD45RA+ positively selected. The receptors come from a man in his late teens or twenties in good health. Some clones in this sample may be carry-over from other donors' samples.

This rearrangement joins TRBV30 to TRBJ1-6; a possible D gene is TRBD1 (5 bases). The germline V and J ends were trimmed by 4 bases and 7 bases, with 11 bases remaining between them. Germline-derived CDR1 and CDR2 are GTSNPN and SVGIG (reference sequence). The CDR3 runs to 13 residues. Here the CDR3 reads CAWTDSGNSPLHF. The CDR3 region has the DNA TGTGCCTGGACCGACAGTGGGAATTCACCCCTCCACTTT.

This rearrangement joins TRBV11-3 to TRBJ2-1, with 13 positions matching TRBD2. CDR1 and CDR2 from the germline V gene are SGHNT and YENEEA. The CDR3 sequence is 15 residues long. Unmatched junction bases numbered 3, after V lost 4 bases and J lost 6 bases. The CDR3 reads CASSSGTSGVNEQFF. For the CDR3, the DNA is TGTGCCAGCAGCTCAGGGACTAGCGGGGTCAATGAGCAGTTCTTC. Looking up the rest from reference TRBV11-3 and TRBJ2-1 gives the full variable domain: EAGVVQSPRYKIIEKKQPVAFWCNPISGHNTLYWYLQNLGQGPELLIRYENEEAVDDSQLPKDRFSAERLKGVDSTLKIQPAELGDSAVYLCASSSGTSGVNEQFFGPGTRLTVL.

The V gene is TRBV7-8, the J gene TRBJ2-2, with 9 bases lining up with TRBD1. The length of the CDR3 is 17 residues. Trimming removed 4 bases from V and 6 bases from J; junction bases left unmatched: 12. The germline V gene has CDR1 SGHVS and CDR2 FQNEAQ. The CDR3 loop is CASSSTMGTGRSGELFF. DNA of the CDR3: TGTGCCAGCAGCTCCACGATGGGGACAGGGCGCTCCGGGGAGCTGTTTTTT.

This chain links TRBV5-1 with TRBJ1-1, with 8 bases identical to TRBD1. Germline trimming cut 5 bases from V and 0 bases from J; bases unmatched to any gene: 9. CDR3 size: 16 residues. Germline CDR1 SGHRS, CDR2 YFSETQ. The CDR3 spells CASSYRTGRVNTEAFF. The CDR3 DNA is TGCGCCAGCAGTTACCGGACAGGGAGGGTGAACACTGAAGCTTTCTTT.

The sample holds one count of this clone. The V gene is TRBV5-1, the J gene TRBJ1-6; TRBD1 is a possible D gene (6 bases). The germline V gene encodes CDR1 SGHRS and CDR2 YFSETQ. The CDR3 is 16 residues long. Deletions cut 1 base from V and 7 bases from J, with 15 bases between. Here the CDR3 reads CASSLTGIPPNSPLHF. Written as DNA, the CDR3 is TGCGCCAGCAGCTTGACAGGGATCCCTCCAAATTCACCCCTCCACTTT.

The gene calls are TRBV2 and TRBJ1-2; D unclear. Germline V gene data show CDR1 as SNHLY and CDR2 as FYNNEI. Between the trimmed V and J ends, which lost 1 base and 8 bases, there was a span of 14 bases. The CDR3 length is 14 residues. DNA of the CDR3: TGTGCCAGCAGTGAAGGCGGACGGATCCTAGGCTACACCTTC. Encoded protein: CASSEGGRILGYTF.

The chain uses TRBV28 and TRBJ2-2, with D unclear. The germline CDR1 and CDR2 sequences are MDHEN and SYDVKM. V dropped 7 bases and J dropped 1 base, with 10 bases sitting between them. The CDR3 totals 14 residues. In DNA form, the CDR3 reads TGTGCCAGCATAACCGGCTTGAACACCGGGGAGCTGTTTTTT. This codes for CASITGLNTGELFF.

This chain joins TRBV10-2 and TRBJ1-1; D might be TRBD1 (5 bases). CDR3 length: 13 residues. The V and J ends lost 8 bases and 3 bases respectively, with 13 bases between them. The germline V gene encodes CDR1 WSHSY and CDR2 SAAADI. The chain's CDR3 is CASFGDGDTEAFF. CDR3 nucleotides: TGCGCCAGCTTCGGGGACGGAGACACTGAAGCTTTCTTT.

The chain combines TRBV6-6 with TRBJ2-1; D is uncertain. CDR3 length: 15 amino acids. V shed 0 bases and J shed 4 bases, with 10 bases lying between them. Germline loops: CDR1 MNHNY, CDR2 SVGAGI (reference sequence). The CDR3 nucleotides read TGTGCCAGCAGTTACTCCGAGTCAGCTTACAATGAGCAGTTCTTC. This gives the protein CASSYSESAYNEQFF.

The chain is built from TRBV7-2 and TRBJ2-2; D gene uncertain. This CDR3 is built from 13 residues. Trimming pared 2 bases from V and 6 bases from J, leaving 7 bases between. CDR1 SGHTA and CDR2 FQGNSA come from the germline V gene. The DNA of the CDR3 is TGTGCCAGCAGCTTAAGGGTCTCCGGGGAGCTGTTTTTT. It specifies CASSLRVSGELFF.

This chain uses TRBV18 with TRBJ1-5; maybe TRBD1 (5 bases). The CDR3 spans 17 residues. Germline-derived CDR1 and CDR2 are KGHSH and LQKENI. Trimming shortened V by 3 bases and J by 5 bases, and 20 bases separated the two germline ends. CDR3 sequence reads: CASSPTAGREGHQPQHF. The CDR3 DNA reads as TGTGCCAGCTCACCCACGGCGGGCAGGGAGGGTCATCAGCCCCAGCATTTT.

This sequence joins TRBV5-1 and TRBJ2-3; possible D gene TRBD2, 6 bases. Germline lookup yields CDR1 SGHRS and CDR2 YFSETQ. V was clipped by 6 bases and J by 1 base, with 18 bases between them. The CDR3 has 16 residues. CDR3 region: CASTPLGGEGTDTQYF. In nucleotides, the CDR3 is TGCGCCAGCACCCCGTTGGGGGGAGAGGGCACAGATACGCAGTATTTT.

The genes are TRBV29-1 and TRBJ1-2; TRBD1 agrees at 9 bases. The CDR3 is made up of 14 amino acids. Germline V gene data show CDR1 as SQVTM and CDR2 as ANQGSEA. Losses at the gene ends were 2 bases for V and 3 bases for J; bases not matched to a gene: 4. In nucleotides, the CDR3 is TGCAGCGTTGAATTGGGACAGGGTCACTATGGCTACACCTTC. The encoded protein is CSVELGQGHYGYTF. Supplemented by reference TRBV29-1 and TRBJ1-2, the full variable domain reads SAVISQKPSRDICQRGTSLTIQCQVDSQVTMMFWYRQQPGQSLTLIATANQGSEATYESGFVIDKFPISRPNLTFSTLTVSNMSPEDSSIYLCSVELGQGHYGYTFGSGTRLTVV.

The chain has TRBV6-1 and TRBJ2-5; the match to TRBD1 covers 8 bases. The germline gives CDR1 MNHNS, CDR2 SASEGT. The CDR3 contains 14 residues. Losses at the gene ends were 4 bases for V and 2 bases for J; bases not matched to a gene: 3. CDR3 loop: CASSGGDRQETQYF. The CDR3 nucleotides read TGTGCCAGCAGTGGAGGGGACAGGCAAGAGACCCAGTACTTC.

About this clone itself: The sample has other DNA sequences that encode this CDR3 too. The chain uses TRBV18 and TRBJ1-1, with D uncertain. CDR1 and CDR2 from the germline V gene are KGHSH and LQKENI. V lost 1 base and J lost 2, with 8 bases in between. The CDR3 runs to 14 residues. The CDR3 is CASSPLGSNTEAFF. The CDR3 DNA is TGTGCCAGCTCACCACTCGGCAGCAACACTGAAGCTTTCTTT.

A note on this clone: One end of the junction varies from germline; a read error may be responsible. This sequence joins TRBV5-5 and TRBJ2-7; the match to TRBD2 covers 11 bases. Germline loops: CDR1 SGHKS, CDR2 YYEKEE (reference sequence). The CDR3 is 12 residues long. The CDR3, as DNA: TGTGCCAGCAGTCCGGGGGGGACTAGCGGCCCCTTC. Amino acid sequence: CASSPGGTSGPF.

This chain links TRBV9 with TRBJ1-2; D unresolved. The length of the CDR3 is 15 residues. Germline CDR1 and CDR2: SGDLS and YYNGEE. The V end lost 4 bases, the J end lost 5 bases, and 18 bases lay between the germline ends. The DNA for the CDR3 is TGTGCCAGCAGCCCCCTATCGCAGGAGTTTTATGGCTACACCTTC. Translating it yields CASSPLSQEFYGYTF. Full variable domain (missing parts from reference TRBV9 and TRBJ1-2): DSGVTQTPKHLITATGQRVTLRCSPRSGDLSVYWYQQSLDQGLQFLIQYYNGEERAKGNILERFSAQQFPDLHSELNLSSLELGDSALYFCASSPLSQEFYGYTFGSGTRLTVV.

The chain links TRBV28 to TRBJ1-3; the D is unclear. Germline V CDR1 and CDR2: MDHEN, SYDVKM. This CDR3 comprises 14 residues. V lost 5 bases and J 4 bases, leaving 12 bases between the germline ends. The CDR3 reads CASSGPRLGNTIYF. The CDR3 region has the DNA TGTGCCAGCAGTGGGCCTCGGTTGGGAAACACCATATATTTT.

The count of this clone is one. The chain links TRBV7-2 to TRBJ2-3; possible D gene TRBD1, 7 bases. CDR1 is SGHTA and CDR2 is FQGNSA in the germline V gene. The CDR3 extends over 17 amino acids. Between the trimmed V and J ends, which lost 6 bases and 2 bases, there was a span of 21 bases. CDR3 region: CASRQPLGRGATDTQYF. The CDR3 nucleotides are TGTGCCAGCAGACAACCCCTTGGCAGGGGGGCCACAGATACGCAGTATTTT.

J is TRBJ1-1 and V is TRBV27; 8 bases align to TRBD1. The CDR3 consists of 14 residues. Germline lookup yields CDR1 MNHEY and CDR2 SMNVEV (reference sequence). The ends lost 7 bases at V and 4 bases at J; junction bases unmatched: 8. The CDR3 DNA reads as TGTGCCAGCACCTCTAATACAGGGGGCACTGAAGCTTTCTTT. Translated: CASTSNTGGTEAFF.

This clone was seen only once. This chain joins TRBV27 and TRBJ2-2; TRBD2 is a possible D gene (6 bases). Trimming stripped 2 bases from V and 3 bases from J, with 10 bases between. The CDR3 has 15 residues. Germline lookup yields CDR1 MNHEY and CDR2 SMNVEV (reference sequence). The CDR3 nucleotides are TGTGCCAGCAGTTTAACTAGCACCCACACCGGGGAGCTGTTTTTT. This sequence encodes CASSLTSTHTGELFF.